This passage covers 13 T cell receptor beta chains from one sample sequenced in a study of a mutant IDH1 vaccine in newly diagnosed glioma. Noted time point: baseline, week 1 (first vaccination visit). Treatment indicated: pre-vaccination baseline after standard-of-care therapy. Clones were read by immunoSEQ multiplex PCR, and TCRdb kept only the in-frame ones, dropping some. The data contain tens of thousands of clones, around 82% of them seen just once; the ten biggest clones take up under 8%. Sequences were derived from PBMCs, sampled from a glioma patient treated with radiotherapy, temozolomide or both. The receptors here all came from a woman in her 50s with glioma.

This rearrangement joins TRBV30 to TRBJ1-3; 7 positions agree with TRBD1. Germline V gene lookup returns CDR1 GTSNPN and CDR2 SVGIG (reference sequence). J lost 1 base, V lost 1 base, and 4 bases had no gene match. CDR3 size: 15 residues. CDR3 region: CAWSATGRSGNTIYF. CDR3 coding DNA: TGTGCCTGGAGTGCGACAGGGAGGTCTGGAAACACCATATATTTT.

The chain employs TRBV18 and TRBJ1-5; possible D gene TRBD1, 6 bases. V lost 3 bases, J lost 2 bases, and 20 bases lay in between. Germline CDR1 KGHSH, CDR2 LQKENI. The CDR3 length is 18 residues. The CDR3 loop is CASSPDRPTGLGNQPQHF. The CDR3 coding sequence is TGTGCCAGCTCACCTGATCGGCCAACAGGGTTGGGCAATCAGCCCCAGCATTTT. Filled out from reference TRBV18 and TRBJ1-5, the complete variable domain reads NAGVMQNPRHLVRRRGQEARLRCSPMKGHSHVYWYRQLPEEGLKFMVYLQKENIIDESGMPKERFSAEFPKEGPSILRIQQVVRGDSAAYFCASSPDRPTGLGNQPQHFGDGTRLSIL.

This clone was observed once. The genes are TRBV14 and TRBJ1-6; D might be TRBD1 (5 bases). The CDR3 is made up of 15 amino acids. With 0 bases removed from V and 10 bases from J, the gap between germline ends came to 13 bases. The germline CDR1 and CDR2 sequences are SGHDN and FVKESK. The chain's CDR3 is CASSQDSGGYSPLHF. CDR3 sequence (DNA): TGTGCCAGCAGCCAAGACTCGGGGGGTTACTCACCCCTCCACTTT.

V is TRBV6-6 and J is TRBJ2-2, with a possible D match to TRBD1 (5 bases). Trimming took off 4 bases at V and 4 bases at J, with 10 bases between the two ends. Germline CDR1 MNHNY, CDR2 SVGAGI (reference sequence). The CDR3 is 14 residues long. The CDR3 DNA reads TGTGCCAGCAGTTCCGACAGACCCACCGGGGAGCTGTTTTTT. Its protein is CASSSDRPTGELFF.

This clone was observed once. The chain joins TRBV7-8 to TRBJ2-1; the D gene is possibly TRBD2 (7 bases). Germline V CDR1 and CDR2: SGHVS, FQNEAQ. Deletions cut 3 bases from V and 8 bases from J, with 26 bases between. The CDR3 spans 18 residues. The CDR3 protein is CASSLDGGPNLGFDEQFF. CDR3 DNA: TGTGCCAGCAGCTTGGACGGGGGGCCTAATCTAGGGTTCGATGAGCAGTTCTTC.

The rearrangement joins TRBV5-1 to TRBJ2-3, with TRBD1 as a possible D gene (7 bases). V lost 4 bases to trimming and J lost 3 bases, with 21 bases between them. CDR3 size: 17 residues. The germline CDR1 and CDR2 sequences are SGHRS and YFSETQ. The CDR3 DNA reads TGCGCCAGCAGCCGGGACGGAGGGGGCATTAGTACAGATACGCAGTATTTT. It encodes CASSRDGGGISTDTQYF.

J is TRBJ2-2 and V is TRBV11-2; tentatively, D is TRBD2 (7 bases). Germline CDR1 and CDR2: SGHAT and FQNNGV. Trimming took off 2 bases at V and 7 bases at J, with 14 bases between the two ends. This CDR3 is built from 15 residues. The CDR3 protein is CASSLRLADSGELFF. CDR3 sequence (DNA): TGTGCCAGCAGCTTAAGGCTAGCGGACAGCGGGGAGCTGTTTTTT.

The V and J genes are TRBV30 and TRBJ2-7; possibly TRBD2 for D (7 bases). The ends were cut back, 7 bases at V and 3 bases at J, with 19 bases in the middle. Germline V gene lookup returns CDR1 GTSNPN and CDR2 SVGIG (reference sequence). The CDR3 contains 14 residues. CDR3 loop: CASTGGGGRYEQYF. For the CDR3, the DNA is TGTGCCTCAACGGGGGGCGGGGGCCGCTACGAGCAGTACTTC.

The CDR3: CASSNRAANEKLFF. Here the CDR3 DNA reads TGTGCCAGCAGCAACCGGGCCGCTAATGAAAAACTGTTTTTT. This sequence joins TRBV5-5 and TRBJ1-4; D is ambiguous. The CDR3 has 14 amino acids. Looked up from germline, CDR1 is SGHKS and CDR2 is YYEKEE (reference sequence). Trimming stripped 4 bases from V and 3 bases from J, with 10 bases between.

V is TRBV7-7 and J is TRBJ2-5; D is perhaps TRBD2 (6 bases). The CDR3 spans 13 residues. Trimming pared 3 bases from V and 5 bases from J, leaving 10 bases between. Germline loops: CDR1 SSHAT, CDR2 FNYEAQ (reference sequence). CDR3 coding DNA: TGTGCCAGCAGCTTCGGACGGGGGGAGACCCAGTACTTC. Translated, it gives CASSFGRGETQYF.

This chain connects TRBV5-6 to TRBJ1-1; D may be TRBD1 (5 bases). V lost 3 bases, J lost 1 base, and 16 bases lay in between. CDR1 is SGHDT and CDR2 is YYEEEE in the germline V gene. The CDR3 is 16 residues long. CDR3 residues: CASSSSRGAQNTEAFF. The CDR3, as DNA: TGTGCCAGCAGCTCTTCAAGAGGGGCTCAGAACACTGAAGCTTTCTTT.

The rearrangement links TRBV2 to TRBJ1-5, with D unresolved. V was pared by 7 bases and J by 0 bases, with 10 bases between. CDR3 size: 14 residues. The germline V gene has CDR1 SNHLY and CDR2 FYNNEI. The CDR3 spells CASKGLFSNQPQHF. The CDR3 DNA sequence: TGTGCCAGCAAAGGACTTTTTAGCAATCAGCCCCAGCATTTT.

The chain is built from TRBV2 and TRBJ1-5; D perhaps matches TRBD1 (5 bases). Germline V gene sequence: CDR1 SNHLY, CDR2 FYNNEI. The V and J ends lost 6 bases and 1 base respectively, with 7 bases between them. The CDR3 is 13 residues long. The CDR3 DNA follows: TGTGCCAGCAGACGGGACAGCAATCAGCCCCAGCATTTT. Translating gives CASRRDSNQPQHF.